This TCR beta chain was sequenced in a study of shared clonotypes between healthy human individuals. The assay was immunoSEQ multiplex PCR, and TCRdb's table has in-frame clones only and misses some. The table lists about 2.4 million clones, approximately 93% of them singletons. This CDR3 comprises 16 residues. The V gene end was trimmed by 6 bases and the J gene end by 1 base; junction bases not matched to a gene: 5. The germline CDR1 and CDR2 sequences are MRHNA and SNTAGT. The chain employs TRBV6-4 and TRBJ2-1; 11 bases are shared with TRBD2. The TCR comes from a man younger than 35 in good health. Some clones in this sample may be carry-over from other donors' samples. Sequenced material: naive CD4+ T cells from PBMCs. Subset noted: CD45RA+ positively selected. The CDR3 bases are TGTGCCAGCAGCACGGGACTAGCGGTTTCCTACAATGAGCAGTTCTTC. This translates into CASSTGLAVSYNEQFF.